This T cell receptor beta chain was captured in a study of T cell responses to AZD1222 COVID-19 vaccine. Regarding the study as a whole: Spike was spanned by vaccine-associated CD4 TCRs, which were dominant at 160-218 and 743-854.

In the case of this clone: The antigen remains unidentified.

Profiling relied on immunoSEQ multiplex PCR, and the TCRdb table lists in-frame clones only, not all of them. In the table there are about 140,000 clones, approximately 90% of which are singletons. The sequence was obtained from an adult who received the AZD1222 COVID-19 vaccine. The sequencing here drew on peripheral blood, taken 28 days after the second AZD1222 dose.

CDR3 sequence (DNA): TGCGCCAGCAGCCAAGATGGGAGGACTACCCAAGAGACCCAGTACTTC. Translated: CASSQDGRTTQETQYF. The V call is TRBV4-1, the J call TRBJ2-5; D may be TRBD2 (6 bases). Per the germline V gene, CDR1 is MGHRA and CDR2 is YSYEKL. This CDR3 region has 16 residues. Trimming cost V 0 bases and J 1 base, with 12 bases left between them.